This T cell receptor beta chain was retrieved from a study of cytomegalovirus exposure and HLA in healthy donors (dated by TCRdb to 2015 to 2018). About the full investigation: An earlier analysis of roughly 630 of the donors reported 250 to 350 Gb of sequence data and more than 90 million unique TCR beta sequences from 150 million to 200 million T cells. An early release covering roughly 600 HLA-typed donors comprised roughly 300 gigabases of sequencing data and around 80 million unique TCR sequences. The genetic ancestry cluster associated with self-reported Caucasian donors included 80% to 90% of the 398 genotyped donors. The aim of the study was to test whether cataloging public T cell receptors could identify signatures of past pathogen exposure. Using immunosequencing, the study profiled T cell repertoires from fewer than 700 subjects and related those repertoires to cytomegalovirus serostatus. Besides the first cohort of 500 to 700 subjects, a separate validation cohort made up of 120 different subjects was used. The study combined high-throughput TCR immunosequencing, statistical association of individual TCRs with disease status, and machine learning to predict cytomegalovirus infection status. A later analysis re-analyzed previously published TCR beta repertoires from 666 donors and added high-resolution HLA genotyping to study TCR occurrence patterns. In the later analysis, no new phenotypic data were used to find candidate immune exposures; instead, reliance was placed on TCR beta sequences and their occurrence across donors. An earlier analysis of more than 450 of the donors used high-throughput TCR beta sequencing to judge whether each TCR beta V gene segment behaved as functional or pseudogenic. Donor age, sex, ethnicity and CMV serostatus were compiled together with the repertoire data. Genome-wide SNP genotypes for about 65% of the roughly 700 donors were used in a later genetic analysis, which treated that subset as a discovery cohort. Every discovery cohort repertoire had been produced on one sequencing platform. Both class I and class II loci were covered by HLA typing, at four-digit resolution. The number of donors typed differed by locus, with 629-630 for A, B, C, DRB1 and DQB1, more than 500 for DQA1, 606 for DPA1, and 472 for DPB1. Because of strong linkage in the cohort, a few DR-DQ haplotypes were treated as single units for association and clustering. On average, around 230,000 unique TCR beta nucleotide sequences were sequenced per donor among about 400 genotyped donors of the cohort, with about 17% of those sequences being non-productive. The research as a whole found: Strong co-occurrence of HLA alleles, especially DR and DQ, made assigning TCR associations to individual alleles difficult. A further reported finding was that TCR beta sequences accurately predicted the HLA-A and HLA-B alleles for most subjects in the first cohort. In a later analysis, HLA-associated TCR beta chains were found to be more clonally expanded and to have lower generation probabilities than equally common non-associated chains. Because some donors lacked HLA typing at each locus, the association tests relied only on the typed subset. A group of highly shared sequence variants was considered likely to be a technical artifact of the sequencing pipeline. Presence/absence analyses assumed roughly uniform sequencing depth across donors, an assumption that may not hold. Compared with the roughly 700-donor mean, donors in an Asian-associated ancestry cluster had fewer N-insertions in productive TCRs, according to a later genetic analysis. In a later analysis, TCR association rates were found to vary across HLA loci, with the most associated TCRs seen for DRB1 alleles and the fewest for HLA-C alleles. Cytomegalovirus status was reported to be diagnosed by the classifier with high specificity and sensitivity in both the original and validation cohorts. It was suggested by the authors that the approach could potentially be generalized to other disease states and immunological phenotypes. Only TCR beta chains were sequenced in this cohort, and the absence of alpha or paired-chain data limited detectable features. Three of the identified cytomegalovirus-associated TCR beta chains were confirmed in vitro to be specific for cytomegalovirus antigens. Roughly 15 rarely observed V segments, including chromosome 9 orphons, were excluded from the earlier analysis of several hundred of the donors because counts were too low. Across donors, most TCR sequences were observed very rarely, whereas some public TCRs were present in many individuals. In a later analysis, 16,951 TCR beta sequences were associated with specific HLA alleles at a false discovery rate of 0.05. A total of 150 or so TCR beta chains were listed by the study as associated with cytomegalovirus. For the cohort, immune exposure information was limited to CMV serostatus. In an earlier analysis of about 600 of the donors, most TCR beta V segments appeared in productive rearrangements about 87% or about 30% of the time, broadly matching IMGT annotations. Correlated functional status among segregating V segments might be attributable to linkage disequilibrium, but an unknown experimental factor could not be ruled out. Because the 87-base-pair reads could not distinguish some IMGT-functional V segments, including TRBV6-2 and TRBV6-3, those segments were excluded. A later analysis reported that several top co-occurrence clusters appeared linked to parvovirus B19, influenza, CMV and Epstein-Barr virus. An association between a missense DCLRE1C variant and V-gene and J-gene trimming of TCR beta chains was found in a later genetic analysis and replicated in an independent cohort. A later analysis found that most CMV-associated TCR beta chains appeared HLA-restricted, with HLA associations seemingly driven largely by CMV exposure.

CDR1 and CDR2, looked up from the germline V gene (reference sequence), are GTSNPN and SVGIG. A distance of 19 bases separates the germline ends of V and J, which lose 0 bases and 5 bases respectively. The CDR3 holds 16 amino acids from the cysteine to the phenylalanine. Of the read, only the CDR3 DNA is kept; its 48 bases are in frame from base 1. The cohort consisted of approximately 690 healthy bone marrow donors. At the time of sampling, every cohort member was nominally healthy, though immune exposures that went unrecorded were likely present. The donor tested CMV seropositive, placing the donor among the roughly 300 seropositive members of the cohort. A peripheral blood sample was collected from each donor, and TCR beta sequencing was performed on peripheral blood mononuclear cells. Genomic DNA extraction from the blood cell samples was performed with the Qiagen DNeasy Blood Extraction Kit.

The receptor library was made with the immunoSEQ multiplex PCR assay. For the multiplex PCR, a mixture combining 60 forward primers for TCR Vbeta segments and 13 reverse primers for TCR Jbeta segments was used. A multiplex PCR assay on genomic DNA amplified the CDR3 region of rearranged TCR beta genes. On the Illumina HiSeq System, the amplified TCR beta libraries were sequenced as 87-base-pair reads. The study's own analysis went as follows. Across the 640 or so repertoires, a later analysis counted 75 million to 90 million unique TCR beta chains, approximately 10 million of which were shared by at least two donors. To remove PCR and sequencing errors, raw reads were error-corrected and collapsed into unique sequences using a nearest-neighbor algorithm that merged closely related sequences. Alignment of CDR3 sequences to IMGT reference sequences was used to assign V, D and J gene segments. For a sequence to be retained, a match of at least six nucleotides to both a V gene segment and a J gene segment was required. Rearrangements were classified as productive when the CDR3 lacked stop codons and remained in frame with V and J, and all other rearrangements were classified as non-productive. Following IMGT convention, CDR3 was defined as the stretch from the second conserved V-encoded cysteine to the conserved J-encoded phenylalanine. The earlier analysis of a few hundred of the donors excluded any sequence lacking an unambiguous match to a single V gene segment. An earlier analysis of some 610 of the donors called V segments functional above 56.7% productive rearrangements and segregating when the between-donor standard deviation exceeded 5%. A statistical classification framework was built for diagnosing cytomegalovirus status from the catalog of TCR beta chain sequences. V and J gene assignment, in a later analysis, came from comparing TCR nucleotide sequences with IMGT/GENE-DB human TR gene sequences. The TCRdist pipeline was used in a later analysis to assign CDR3 sequences and most-parsimonious VDJ recombination scenarios. In a later analysis, every TCR beta chain was defined by the combination of its CDR3 amino acid sequence and its V-gene family, and reads without a unique V-gene family were dropped. A later analysis removed several hundred highly shared, low-generation-probability nucleotide sequences to deal with suspected cross-contamination and a sequencing artifact. In a later analysis, a clonal expansion index was calculated for each public chain from normalized within-repertoire ranks of inferred template counts. A later analysis computed generation probabilities with a VDJ recombination model fitted to out-of-frame rearrangements, and checked the results against IGoR. In a later analysis, TCR-TCR, TCR-HLA and TCR-CMV co-occurrence was scored with hypergeometric tests, and a repertoire-size bias correction was applied to TCR pairs. To estimate false discovery rates, a later analysis permuted the HLA or CMV assignments 20 times. In a later analysis, co-occurring TCRs were grouped using DBSCAN, with TCRdist sequence similarity added in when clustering inside HLA-allele-positive subsets. Repertoires with fewer than 30,000 or more than 120,000 public chains, plus five repertoires with anomalous nucleotide sharing, were excluded from co-occurrence clustering. TCRdb took this table from immuneACCESS and kept in-frame rearrangements with V and J called. Such tables lack part of the clones; where checked against another copy, unresolved V genes explain under half of the gap, and the rest is unexplained. D and trimming come from the DNA, and the V and J calls and clone size come from that table. Present in this sample are about 160,000 clones, about 76% of which were seen just once. The leading ten clones occupy around 7% of the sample.

As regards this clone: There is no known antigen for this receptor. Per-base quality was not reported, and no clone a single base away is much larger than it.

The sample consisted of PBMCs. This TCR derives from a male donor in good health and CMV-seropositive. The chain links TRBV30 with TRBJ1-1; the D segment cannot be called with confidence. The CDR3 protein is CAWSVTSTGHFTEAFF. The nucleotides read TGTGCCTGGAGTGTTACCTCAACTGGGCACTTTACTGAAGCTTTCTTT.